This entry describes one TCR beta chain. Its specificity is not known. J was trimmed by 8 bases and V by 0 bases; bases with no gene match: 7. Germline V gives CDR1 KGHSH, CDR2 LQKENI. The CDR3 runs to 14 residues. These data are taken from a study of cytomegalovirus exposure and HLA in healthy donors. Study results and caveats: By a later analysis, the bulk of CMV-associated TCR beta chains appeared HLA-restricted. A link between a missense DCLRE1C variant and TCR beta V- and J-gene trimming emerged from a later analysis.

At the time of sampling, donors were nominally healthy, though unrecorded immune exposures were likely. PCR amplification relied on 60 Vbeta primers (plus 13 Jbeta primers). Profiling relied on immunoSEQ multiplex PCR, and the TCRdb table lists in-frame clones only, not all of them. This sample yields 60,000 to 70,000 clones, of which approximately 81% are seen a single time; around 2.9% belongs to the top ten. This chain uses TRBV18 with TRBJ2-7; TRBD2 aligns across 7 bases. The sequencing sample was made of PBMCs. The source is a woman in her twenties or thirties in good health and CMV-seronegative. The CDR3 region is CASSPPPGGGKQYF. The CDR3 DNA follows: TGTGCCAGCTCACCACCACCGGGGGGAGGAAAGCAGTACTTC.